The rows below give T cell receptor beta chains drawn from one sample of a study of cytomegalovirus exposure and HLA in healthy donors. Clones were read by immunoSEQ multiplex PCR, and TCRdb kept only the in-frame ones, dropping some. The repertoire holds roughly 300,000 clones, about nine tenths seen once, with roughly 1.2% in the top ten. The sample taken for sequencing was PBMCs. All receptors derive from a woman aged 25-40 years in good health and CMV-seropositive. The CDR3 runs from the conserved cysteine through the conserved F or W. D genes are given only for firm matches. The size entry is marked missing in some rows and otherwise reads once, few, many or a size class.

clone size,D gene,CDR3 length,J gene,V gene,CDR3 DNA,CDR3 protein
-,TRBD1,15,TRBJ1-2,TRBV4-3,TGCGCCAGCAGCTGGGACAGGGGGAATGATTATGGCTACACCTTC,CASSWDRGNDYGYTF
-,-,15,TRBJ2-1,TRBV15,TGTGCCACCAGCAGAGCGGGCCCTGGGCACAATGAGCAGTTCTTC,CATSRAGPGHNEQFF
-,TRBD1,17,TRBJ1-5,TRBV27,TGTGCCAGCAGTTTAACGGCCCAGGGACAGGGCATAGCACCCCAGCATTTT,CASSLTAQGQGIAPQHF
-,-,14,TRBJ1-2,TRBV30,TGTGCCTGGGCGACAGAGGTAACTAACTATGGCTACACCTTC,CAWATEVTNYGYTF
-,-,14,TRBJ1-1,TRBV6-6,TGTGCCAGCAGTTTCTCAGTGGAGTTCACTGAAGCTTTCTTT,CASSFSVEFTEAFF
-,TRBD1,15,TRBJ1-4,TRBV7-2,TGTGCCAGCAGCTCATCACAGGGGGCAGGGGAAAAACTGTTTTTT,CASSSSQGAGEKLFF
-,-,12,TRBJ1-3,TRBV6-6,TGTGCCAGCACCCTCTCTGGAAACACCATATATTTT,CASTLSGNTIYF
few,-,15,TRBJ2-6,TRBV13,TGTGCCAGCAGCTTAGGGGGTGCTGGGGCCAACGTCCTGACTTTC,CASSLGGAGANVLTF
once,-,14,TRBJ2-1,TRBV5-1,TGCGCCAGCAGCGGGAGTGAACCTAACAATGAGCAGTTCTTC,CASSGSEPNNEQFF
-,-,15,TRBJ2-7,TRBV27,TGTGCCAGCAGTTCATGGACCGACAGCTCCTACGAGCAGTACTTC,CASSSWTDSSYEQYF
-,TRBD2,17,TRBJ2-2,TRBV27,TGTGCCAGCAGCCTCAGACTAGCGGGAGTTTTAGCCGGGGAGCTGTTTTTT,CASSLRLAGVLAGELFF
few,-,15,TRBJ1-5,TRBV18,TGTGCCAGCTCACCAACAGACACCAGCAATCAGCCCCAGCATTTT,CASSPTDTSNQPQHF
-,TRBD1,12,TRBJ1-1,TRBV5-6,TGTGCCAGCAGCCCAGGGGGCTCTGAAGCTTTCTTT,CASSPGGSEAFF
-,-,13,TRBJ2-3,TRBV5-6,TGTGCCAGCAGCTTGGGGGGCACAGATACGCAGTATTTT,CASSLGGTDTQYF
-,TRBD1,15,TRBJ2-5,TRBV6-1,TGTGCCAGCAGAGCGGGACAGGGTACCGGTGAGACCCAGTACTTC,CASRAGQGTGETQYF
-,-,15,TRBJ1-1,TRBV5-4,TGTGCCAGCAGCTTGGCACTGGGCTTGAACACTGAAGCTTTCTTT,CASSLALGLNTEAFF
-,-,14,TRBJ2-1,TRBV28,TGTGCCAGCAGTTCTAAAAGGACCAGTCATGAGCAGTTCTTC,CASSSKRTSHEQFF
-,-,16,TRBJ1-6,TRBV5-1,TGCGCCAGCAGCCCGCTGCAGCAGGGGTTCAATTCACCCCTCCACTTT,CASSPLQQGFNSPLHF
-,-,16,TRBJ2-1,TRBV4-3,TGCGCCAGCAGCCAAGATTCAGAGAGCTCCTACAATGAGCAGTTCTTC,CASSQDSESSYNEQFF
-,-,16,TRBJ1-4,TRBV6-6,TGTGCCAGCAGTTACACCAAAGCGGGAACTAATGAAAAACTGTTTTTT,CASSYTKAGTNEKLFF
-,TRBD1,15,TRBJ2-1,TRBV29-1,TGCAGCGTCGAACTTCGGACAGGGCTAGACAATGAGCAGTTCTTC,CSVELRTGLDNEQFF
-,TRBD2,16,TRBJ2-5,TRBV7-9,TGTGCCAGCTCCCGCCGAACTAGCGGGGGACAAGAGACCCAGTACTTC,CASSRRTSGGQETQYF
-,-,15,TRBJ2-7,TRBV15,TGTGCCACAGGGCCGGGGGGCAGGCCACCCTACGAGCAGTACTTC,CATGPGGRPPYEQYF
-,-,14,TRBJ1-1,TRBV27,TGTGCCAGCAGTCCCGGGGATTTGCCCACTGAAGCTTTCTTT,CASSPGDLPTEAFF
-,-,13,TRBJ2-7,TRBV6-5,TGTGCCAGCAGTTACACAGGTTTTTACGAGCAGTACTTC,CASSYTGFYEQYF
-,-,15,TRBJ1-5,TRBV30,TGTGCCTGGAGTACGCAACAGGGCCCGACTCAGCCCCAGCATTTT,CAWSTQQGPTQPQHF
-,-,15,TRBJ2-1,TRBV12-2,TGTGCAAGTCGCTTCGGACTCTTGGTCGGTAATGAGCAGTTCTTC,CASRFGLLVGNEQFF
-,TRBD2,15,TRBJ2-1,TRBV7-3,TGTGCCAGCAGCCCTACTAGCGGGAGGGCCCGGGAGCAGTTCTTC,CASSPTSGRAREQFF
-,-,10,TRBJ2-5,TRBV14,TGTGCCAGCAGCCATCCCGGGACTTACTTC,CASSHPGTYF